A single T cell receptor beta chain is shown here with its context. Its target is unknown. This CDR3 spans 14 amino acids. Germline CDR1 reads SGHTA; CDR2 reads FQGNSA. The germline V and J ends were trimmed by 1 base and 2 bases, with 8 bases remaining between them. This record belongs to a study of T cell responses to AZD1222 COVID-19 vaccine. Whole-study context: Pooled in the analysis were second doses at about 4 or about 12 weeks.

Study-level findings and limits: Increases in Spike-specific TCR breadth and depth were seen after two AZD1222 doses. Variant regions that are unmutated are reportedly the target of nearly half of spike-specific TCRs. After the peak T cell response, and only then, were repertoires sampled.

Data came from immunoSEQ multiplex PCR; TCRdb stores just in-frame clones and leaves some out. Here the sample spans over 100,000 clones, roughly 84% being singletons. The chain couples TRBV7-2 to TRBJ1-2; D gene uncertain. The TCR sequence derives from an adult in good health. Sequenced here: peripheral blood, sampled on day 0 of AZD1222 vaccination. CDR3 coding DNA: TGTGCCAGCAGCTTAGTCGCGGAGAACTATGGCTACACCTTC. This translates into CASSLVAENYGYTF.